One and the same sample provided the 29 T cell receptor beta chains below, sequenced in a study of blood T cells in healthy people across ages. The use of a sample-barcoded 5' primer and a J-beta primer mix characterized a second PCR of roughly 6 to 12 cycles. TCRdb called the 5' RACE reads again in MiXCR, with one record for every CDR3 protein. The sample gives around 870,000 distinct CDR3 sequences, 29% of which show up once; around a sixth is in the top ten. Sequencing was carried out using blood. These receptors all stem from a woman at least 80 years old in good health.

In the case of this clonotype: A single base separates this from a much larger clone, so it may be a read error. The chain combines TRBV5-1 with TRBJ2-1; D gene unclear. CDR1 SGHRS and CDR2 YFSETQ come from the germline V gene. CDR3 length: 16 residues. V lost 4 bases, J lost 6 bases, and 20 bases lay in between. The CDR3 protein is CASSPEPVWSGNEQFF. The CDR3 DNA sequence: TGCGCCAGCAGCCCGGAACCGGTCTGGTCGGGCAATGAGCAGTTCTTC.

This clonotype was recorded a few times. The rearrangement links TRBV20-1 to TRBJ2-3; D possibly corresponds to TRBD1 (6 bases). V was trimmed by 0 bases and J by 1 base, leaving 11 bases between them. Germline V gene lookup returns CDR1 DFQATT and CDR2 SNEGSKA (reference sequence). This CDR3 has 15 amino acids. CDR3 bases: TGCAGTGCTAGAGAAACAGGGTTGGGCACAGATACGCAGTATTTT. Translated, it gives CSARETGLGTDTQYF.

This clonotype was observed many times. This chain joins TRBV6-5 and TRBJ2-5; D gene ambiguous. This CDR3 is 15 amino acids long. Trimming took off 2 bases at V and 4 bases at J, with 14 bases between the two ends. In germline, CDR1 is MNHEY, CDR2 SVGAGI. In DNA, the CDR3 is TGTGCCAGCAGTTACAACCACCCGGGCGGAGAGACCCAGTACTTC. Amino acids: CASSYNHPGGETQYF.

This clonotype was observed many times. This chain joins TRBV27 and TRBJ2-5, with D maybe TRBD1 (5 bases). Trimming took 6 bases from V and 2 from J, leaving 22 bases between them. CDR1 is MNHEY and CDR2 is SMNVEV in the germline V gene (reference sequence). CDR3 length: 17 residues. Here the CDR3 reads CASRPARGSPGQETQYF. Written as DNA, the CDR3 is TGTGCCAGCAGGCCGGCTAGGGGTTCCCCCGGACAAGAGACCCAGTACTTC.

Many counts were recorded for this clonotype. The CDR3 nucleotides read TGTGCCAGCAGTTTAGGGACAGCCTCATATGGCTACACCTTC. Translated, it gives CASSLGTASYGYTF. This chain connects TRBV27 to TRBJ1-2, with 7 positions matching TRBD1. The CDR3 runs 14 residues. Germline V gives CDR1 MNHEY, CDR2 SMNVEV (reference sequence). J gave up 5 bases and V 2 bases, and 5 bases lay outside the gene matches.

The rearrangement uses TRBV6-2 or TRBV6-3 and TRBJ2-7; D perhaps matches TRBD1 (6 bases). CDR1 MNHEY and CDR2 SVGEGT come from the germline V gene. With 0 bases removed from V and 6 bases from J, the gap between germline ends came to 21 bases. CDR3 length: 17 amino acids. CDR3 nucleotides: TGTGCCAGCAGTTACTCGATAGATAAGGGACATAACTGCGAGCAGTACTTC. It codes for CASSYSIDKGHNCEQYF.

The chain employs TRBV20-1 and TRBJ2-7; D might be TRBD1 (5 bases). V was clipped by 6 bases and J by 2 bases, with 11 bases between them. The CDR3 length is 12 residues. Germline CDR1 is DFQATT and CDR2 is SNEGSKA (reference sequence). The CDR3 is CSANRFTYEQYF. The CDR3 DNA follows: TGCAGTGCCAACAGGTTTACCTACGAGCAGTACTTC.

The V call is TRBV5-5, the J call TRBJ1-6, with 7 positions matching TRBD1. The CDR3 covers 15 residues. Germline CDR1 is SGHKS and CDR2 is YYEKEE (reference sequence). V lost 3 bases, J lost 12 bases, and 12 bases stayed unmatched. CDR3 in DNA: TGTGCCAGCAGCTCTGCACCCGGACAGGTCGAACCCCTCCACTTT. Translating it yields CASSSAPGQVEPLHF. Full variable domain (remainder filled in from reference TRBV5-5 and TRBJ1-6): DAGVTQSPTHLIKTRGQQVTLRCSPISGHKSVSWYQQVLGQGPQFIFQYYEKEERGRGNFPDRFSARQFPNYSSELNVNALLLGDSALYLCASSSAPGQVEPLHFGNGTRLTVT.

This clonotype was counted ten times or more. This chain's CDR3 is CASSRTEDLTDTQYF. CDR3 nucleotide sequence: TGCGCCAGCAGCAGGACGGAGGACCTCACAGATACGCAGTATTTT. The V call is TRBV5-1, the J call TRBJ2-3, with D tentatively TRBD2 (5 bases). Germline loops: CDR1 SGHRS, CDR2 YFSETQ. This CDR3 has 15 residues. Trimming left V 4 bases short and J 2 bases short, with 14 bases between.

This clonotype was counted at least ten times. The chain recombines TRBV21-1 with TRBJ2-7; TRBD1 is taken as the D call from the table, unchecked against the DNA. TRBV21-1 is given as a pseudogene. The CDR3 has 14 residues. The CDR3 region has the DNA TGTGCCAGCAGCAAGAGTCAGTGTAGGCGGCCCCAGTACTTC. Protein: CASSKSQCRRPQYF.

This clonotype has a count of ten or more. The chain is built from TRBV30 and TRBJ1-2, with TRBD1 as a possible D gene (5 bases). Germline CDR1 is GTSNPN and CDR2 is SVGIG (reference sequence). This CDR3 is 15 amino acids long. Between the trimmed V and J ends, which lost 0 bases and 8 bases, there was a span of 19 bases. DNA for the CDR3: TGTGCCTGGAGTGTCGGGCAGGGCCTGGCTGGCGGCTACACCTTC. It is translated as CAWSVGQGLAGGYTF.

This clonotype occurred a few times. The rearrangement uses TRBV7-2 and TRBJ1-6; 7 bases align to TRBD1. V lost 4 bases and J lost 7; bases outside the gene matches: 7. The CDR3 covers 15 residues. Looked up from germline, CDR1 is SGHTA and CDR2 is FQGNSA. CDR3 nucleotide sequence: TGTGCCAGCAGCTCGACAGGGATGGGGAATTCACCCCTCCACTTT. Protein product: CASSSTGMGNSPLHF.

The chain uses TRBV5-1 and TRBJ2-1; perhaps D is TRBD1 or TRBD2 (6 bases each). The J call could be wrong; TRBJ2-7 is a better fit for the DNA end. CDR3 length: 15 amino acids. CDR1 SGHRS and CDR2 YFSETQ come from the germline V gene. The CDR3 reads CASGSDGGSYNEQYF. CDR3 nucleotide sequence: TGCGCCAGCGGCTCGGACGGGGGCTCCTACAATGAGCAGTACTTC.

This clonotype occurred many times. The CDR3 region is CASSEMGGAHYEQYF. The CDR3 DNA reads as TGTGCCAGCAGCGAAATGGGGGGGGCTCACTACGAGCAGTACTTC. The V gene is TRBV7-2, the J gene TRBJ2-7; D is possibly TRBD2 (7 bases). Per germline, CDR1 SGHTA and CDR2 FQGNSA. The CDR3 spans 15 residues. Trimming cost V 5 bases and J 3 bases, with 17 bases left between them.

Comments on this clonotype: With a much larger clone just one base away, this may be a read error. J is TRBJ2-1 and V is TRBV9; 8 bases are a match to TRBD2. The CDR3 contains 15 residues. V lost 3 bases and J lost 3; bases outside the gene matches: 5. Germline values: CDR1 SGDLS, CDR2 YYNGEE. The CDR3 region has the DNA TGTGCCAGCAGCGGAGAAGCGGGGGACTACAATGAGCAGTTCTTC. Protein product: CASSGEAGDYNEQFF.

This clonotype was detected once. V is TRBV4-2 and J is TRBJ2-4, with D perhaps assigned TRBD1 or TRBD2 (5 bases each). The J call may be mistaken, given a closer DNA end match to TRBJ2-5. Germline CDR1 is LGHNA and CDR2 is YNFKEQ. The CDR3 has 16 residues. The CDR3 coding sequence is TGTGCCAGCAGCCAAGCCACGGGGCAGATTGAAGAGACCCAGTACTTC. Protein sequence: CASSQATGQIEETQYF.

Only a few counts were recorded for this clonotype. The V call is TRBV28, the J call TRBJ2-7; D might be TRBD1 (6 bases). Germline-derived CDR1 and CDR2 are MDHEN and SYDVKM. The CDR3 has 12 amino acids. Trimming pared 7 bases from V and 5 bases from J, leaving 12 bases between. The CDR3 loop is CASTSQGNEQYF. The CDR3, as DNA: TGTGCCAGCACTTCCCAGGGGAACGAGCAGTACTTC. Drawing the rest from reference TRBV28 and TRBJ2-7, the complete variable domain is DVKVTQSSRYLVKRTGEKVFLECVQDMDHENMFWYRQDPGLGLRLIYFSYDVKMKEKGDIPEGYSVSREKKERFSLILESASTNQTSMYLCASTSQGNEQYFGPGTRLTVT.

In its sample, this clonotype was seen many times. This chain links TRBV7-2 with TRBJ2-4; D possibly corresponds to TRBD2 (6 bases). CDR3 length: 15 residues. V lost 0 bases, J lost 7 bases, and 13 bases lay in between. The V gene's germline CDR1 is SGHTA and CDR2 FQGNSA. CDR3 sequence (DNA): TGTGCCAGCAGCTTAGCGCATGGAGGGGTGAACATTCAGTACTTC. As protein: CASSLAHGGVNIQYF. The full variable domain, with the rest looked up from reference TRBV7-2 and TRBJ2-4, is GAGVSQSPSNKVTEKGKDVELRCDPISGHTALYWYRQSLGQGLEFLIYFQGNSAPDKSGLPSDRFSAERTGGSVSTLTIQRTQQEDSAVYLCASSLAHGGVNIQYFGAGTRLSVL.

The chain uses TRBV3-1 and TRBJ2-2, with TRBD1 as a possible D gene (5 bases). Deletions cut 4 bases from V and 3 bases from J, with 15 bases between. Germline assignment: CDR1 LGHDT and CDR2 YNNKEL (reference sequence). This CDR3 comprises 16 residues. CDR3 amino acids: CASSLRQRSDTGELFF. CDR3 in DNA: TGTGCCAGCAGCCTCCGACAGAGATCGGACACCGGGGAGCTGTTTTTT.

This clonotype showed up just once. The chain has TRBV7-2 and TRBJ1-2; 11 bases align to TRBD1. CDR1 SGHTA and CDR2 FQGNSA come from the germline V gene. The CDR3 runs to 15 residues. Losses at the gene ends were 0 bases for V and 12 bases for J; bases not matched to a gene: 9. The CDR3 DNA follows: TGTGCCAGCAGCTTAGCGGGGACAGGGGGGGACGGCCACACCTTC. It is translated as CASSLAGTGGDGHTF.

This clonotype came up many times. The chain is built from TRBV11-2 and TRBJ2-7, with 7 bases lining up with TRBD2. Trimming cost V 8 bases and J 5 bases; bases outside gene matches: 9. Germline loops: CDR1 SGHAT, CDR2 FQNNGV. The CDR3 sequence is 13 residues long. This chain's CDR3 is CASLEGRAHEQYF. The CDR3 DNA reads TGTGCCAGCTTGGAGGGGAGGGCCCACGAGCAGTACTTC.

In its sample, this clonotype was seen many times. The chain uses TRBV4-3 and TRBJ1-5; 8 nucleotides agree with TRBD1. The germline V gene encodes CDR1 LGHNA and CDR2 YSLEER. The CDR3 runs 18 residues. The J segment lost 2 bases and the V segment lost 1 base, leaving 10 bases of the junction unmatched. The CDR3 bases are TGCGCCAGCAGCCAAGCAATCCAGGGGGCGTGGGGCAATCAGCCCCAGCATTTT. Translated: CASSQAIQGAWGNQPQHF.

Many counts were recorded for this clonotype. This sequence joins TRBV20-1 and TRBJ2-3, with D tentatively TRBD2 (5 bases). This CDR3 has 12 residues. V lost 6 bases to trimming and J lost 5 bases, with 12 bases between them. Per germline, CDR1 DFQATT and CDR2 SNEGSKA (reference sequence). The CDR3 sequence: CSAVKLEDTQYF. The DNA for the CDR3 is TGCAGTGCAGTAAAACTAGAAGATACGCAGTATTTT.

The rearrangement uses TRBV6-1 and TRBJ2-1, with 12 bases identical to TRBD2. The end of the DNA fits TRBJ2-7 better, so the J call may be wrong. From germline, CDR1 is MNHNS and CDR2 SASEGT. This CDR3 comprises 19 residues. This chain's CDR3 is CASMNFVGLAGDLYNEQYF. CDR3 coding DNA: TGTGCCAGCATGAATTTTGTGGGACTAGCGGGCGATCTTTACAATGAGCAGTACTTC.

With respect to this clonotype: The junction does not match germline at one end; this may be a read error. V gene TRBV2 combines with J gene TRBJ2-4; 14 bases agree with TRBD2. CDR1 and CDR2 from the germline V gene are SNHLY and FYNNEI. The CDR3 is made up of 12 amino acids. CDR3 amino acids: CASSEPGLAGDF. Written as DNA, the CDR3 is TGTGCCAGCAGTGAACCGGGACTAGCGGGGGACTTC. The full variable domain, completed using reference TRBV2 and TRBJ2-4, is EPEVTQTPSHQVTQMGQEVILRCVPISNHLYFYWYRQILGQKVEFLVSFYNNEISEKSEIFDDQFSVERPDGSNFTLKIRSTKLEDSAMYFCASSEPGLAGDFGAGTRLSVL.

This clonotype was seen many times. CDR3 DNA: TGTGCTAGCGGGACGGCATATGGCTACACCTTC. Amino acid sequence: CASGTAYGYTF. V gene TRBV6-1 combines with J gene TRBJ1-2; TRBD1 is a possible D gene (5 bases). The CDR3 covers 11 residues. Looked up from germline, CDR1 is MNHNS and CDR2 is SASEGT.

V usage is TRBV15 and J usage is TRBJ2-3; 16 positions agree with TRBD2. The CDR3 length is 19 residues. V trimming: 10 bases; J trimming: 1 base; junction bases outside the gene matches: 14. Germline CDR1 LNHNV, CDR2 YYDKDF (reference sequence). The DNA of the CDR3 is TGTGCCATCAGGCCGGGACTAGCGGGGGGGGTCGAGGGCACAGATACGCAGTATTTT. Translated: CAIRPGLAGGVEGTDTQYF.

This clonotype was seen a few times. The genes are TRBV6-2 or TRBV6-3 and TRBJ2-2, with TRBD2 as a possible D gene (6 bases). CDR3 size: 15 residues. Germline V gene lookup returns CDR1 MNHEY and CDR2 SVGEGT. V lost 2 bases and J lost 3, with 10 bases in between. For the CDR3, the DNA is TGTGCCAGCAGTTACCGGGGGTTGGACACCGGGGAGCTGTTTTTT. This translates into CASSYRGLDTGELFF.

Concerning this clonotype itself: A much larger clone differs by one base, so this may be a read error. V and J are TRBV29-1 and TRBJ2-3; D gene unclear. Germline assignment: CDR1 SQVTM and CDR2 ANQGSEA. Trimming cost V 0 bases and J 4 bases, with 17 bases left between them. The CDR3 consists of 16 residues. CDR3 in amino acids: CSVEDRRILRSDTQYF. In DNA form, the CDR3 reads TGCAGCGTTGAAGATAGGAGAATCCTACGCTCAGATACGCAGTATTTT.